The following is a TCR beta chain sequence with its context. Antigen specificity is unknown. These data belong to a study of cytomegalovirus exposure and HLA in healthy donors. Study outcomes and limitations: According to the study, 160 or so TCR beta chains were cytomegalovirus-associated. Rare TCR sequences predominated, though certain public TCRs were found in many donors.

This PCR relied on a set of 60 Vbeta primers and 13 Jbeta primers. Sequenced by immunoSEQ multiplex PCR; TCRdb stores in-frame clones only, minus some. The repertoire has about 280,000 clones, 80% to 90% of them found once; the top ten carry about 2%. Germline V gene lookup returns CDR1 SGHRS and CDR2 YFSETQ. Trimming cost V 1 base and J 0 bases; bases outside gene matches: 3. This CDR3 spans 17 amino acids. The sample was PBMCs. The sequence was collected from a woman younger than 30 in good health and CMV-seronegative. The rearrangement joins TRBV5-1 to TRBJ2-3; 12 bases map to TRBD2. The CDR3 loop reads CASSLTSGGISTDTQYF. DNA for the CDR3: TGCGCCAGCAGCTTGACTAGCGGGGGGATTAGCACAGATACGCAGTATTTT.